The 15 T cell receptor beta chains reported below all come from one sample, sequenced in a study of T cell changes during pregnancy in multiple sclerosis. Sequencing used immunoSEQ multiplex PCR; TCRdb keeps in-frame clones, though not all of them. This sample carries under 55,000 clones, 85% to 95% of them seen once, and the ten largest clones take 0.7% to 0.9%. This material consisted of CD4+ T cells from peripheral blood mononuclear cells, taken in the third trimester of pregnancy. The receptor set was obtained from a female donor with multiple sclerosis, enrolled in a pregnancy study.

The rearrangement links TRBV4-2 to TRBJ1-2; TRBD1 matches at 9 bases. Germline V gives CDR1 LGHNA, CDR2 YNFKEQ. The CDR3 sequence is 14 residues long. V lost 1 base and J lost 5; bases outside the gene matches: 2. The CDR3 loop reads CASSQGQGGYGYTF. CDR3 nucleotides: TGTGCCAGCAGCCAAGGACAGGGGGGATATGGCTACACCTTC.

The CDR3 coding sequence is TGTGCCAGCAGCTTAAGGGCGACGGACAGCTCCAATTCACCCCTCCACTTT. Translating gives CASSLRATDSSNSPLHF. The V gene is TRBV7-2, the J gene TRBJ1-6, with a tentative D call TRBD1 (6 bases). The ends were cut back, 2 bases at V and 7 bases at J, with 18 bases in the middle. Germline lookup yields CDR1 SGHTA and CDR2 FQGNSA. This CDR3 is 17 amino acids long. Full variable domain (remainder filled in from reference TRBV7-2 and TRBJ1-6): GAGVSQSPSNKVTEKGKDVELRCDPISGHTALYWYRQSLGQGLEFLIYFQGNSAPDKSGLPSDRFSAERTGGSVSTLTIQRTQQEDSAVYLCASSLRATDSSNSPLHFGNGTRLTVT.

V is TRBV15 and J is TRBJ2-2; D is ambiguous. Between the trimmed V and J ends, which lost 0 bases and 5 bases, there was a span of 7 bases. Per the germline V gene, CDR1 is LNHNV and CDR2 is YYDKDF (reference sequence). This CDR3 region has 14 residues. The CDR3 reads CATSRDPMTGELFF. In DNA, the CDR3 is TGTGCCACCAGCAGAGACCCAATGACCGGGGAGCTGTTTTTT.

CDR3 loop: CSVDQRTGGTEAFF. The DNA for the CDR3 is TGCAGCGTTGATCAACGAACAGGTGGAACTGAAGCTTTCTTT. The chain couples TRBV29-1 to TRBJ1-1, with a tentative D call TRBD1 (5 bases). The germline gives CDR1 SQVTM, CDR2 ANQGSEA. V shed 3 bases and J shed 5 bases, with 16 bases lying between them. This CDR3 is built from 14 residues.

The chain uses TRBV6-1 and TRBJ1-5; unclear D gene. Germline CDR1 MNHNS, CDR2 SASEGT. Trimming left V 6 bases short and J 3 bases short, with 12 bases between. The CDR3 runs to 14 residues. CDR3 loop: CASRRSGSNQPQHF. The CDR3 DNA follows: TGTGCCAGCAGGCGGAGCGGGTCCAATCAGCCCCAGCATTTT.

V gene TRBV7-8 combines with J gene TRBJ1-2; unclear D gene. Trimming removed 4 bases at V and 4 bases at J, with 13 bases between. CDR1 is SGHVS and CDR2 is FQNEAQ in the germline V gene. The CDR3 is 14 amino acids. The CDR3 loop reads CASSSTGGSYGYTF. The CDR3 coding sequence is TGTGCCAGCAGCTCGACGGGAGGATCCTATGGCTACACCTTC.

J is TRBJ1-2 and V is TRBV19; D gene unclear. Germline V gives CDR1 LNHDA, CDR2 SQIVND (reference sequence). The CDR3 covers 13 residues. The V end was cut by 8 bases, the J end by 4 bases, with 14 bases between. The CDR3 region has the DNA TGTGCCAGTCGACCTCAGCGGGGCTATGGCTACACCTTC. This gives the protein CASRPQRGYGYTF.

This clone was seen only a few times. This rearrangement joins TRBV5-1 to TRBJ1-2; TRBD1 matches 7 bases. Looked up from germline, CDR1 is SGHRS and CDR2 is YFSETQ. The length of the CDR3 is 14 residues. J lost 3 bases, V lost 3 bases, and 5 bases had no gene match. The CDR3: CASSSGGPDYGYTF. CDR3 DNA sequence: TGCGCCAGCAGCTCAGGGGGGCCAGACTATGGCTACACCTTC.

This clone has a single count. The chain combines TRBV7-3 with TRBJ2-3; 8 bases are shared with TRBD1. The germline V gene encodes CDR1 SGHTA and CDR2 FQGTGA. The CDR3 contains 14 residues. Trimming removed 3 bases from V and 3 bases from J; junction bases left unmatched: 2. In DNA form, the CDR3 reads TGTGCCAGCAGCTTCAGACAGGGGACAGATACGCAGTATTTT. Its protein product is CASSFRQGTDTQYF. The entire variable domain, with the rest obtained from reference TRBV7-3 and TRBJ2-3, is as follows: GAGVSQTPSNKVTEKGKYVELRCDPISGHTALYWYRQSLGQGPEFLIYFQGTGAADDSGLPNDRFFAVRPEGSVSTLKIQRTERGDSAVYLCASSFRQGTDTQYFGPGTRLTVL.

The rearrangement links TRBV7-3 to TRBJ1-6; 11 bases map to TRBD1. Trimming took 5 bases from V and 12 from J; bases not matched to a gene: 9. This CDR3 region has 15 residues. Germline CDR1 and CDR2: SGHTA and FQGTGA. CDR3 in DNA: TGTGCCAGCAGCGCGGACAGGGGGCTAGGAGTACCCCTCCACTTT. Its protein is CASSADRGLGVPLHF.

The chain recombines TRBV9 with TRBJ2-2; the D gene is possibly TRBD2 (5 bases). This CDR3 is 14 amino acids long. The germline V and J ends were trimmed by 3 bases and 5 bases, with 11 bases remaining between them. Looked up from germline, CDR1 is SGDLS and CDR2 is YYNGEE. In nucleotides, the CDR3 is TGTGCCAGCAGCGGGACCCTAGCAACCGGGGAGCTGTTTTTT. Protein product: CASSGTLATGELFF.

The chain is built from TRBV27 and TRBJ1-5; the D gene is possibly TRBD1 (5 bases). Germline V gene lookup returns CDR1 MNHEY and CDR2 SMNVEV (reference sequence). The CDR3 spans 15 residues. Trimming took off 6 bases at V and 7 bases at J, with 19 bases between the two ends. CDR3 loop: CASRPLGGSGQPQHF. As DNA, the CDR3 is TGTGCCAGCAGGCCCCTGGGGGGGTCAGGACAGCCCCAGCATTTT.

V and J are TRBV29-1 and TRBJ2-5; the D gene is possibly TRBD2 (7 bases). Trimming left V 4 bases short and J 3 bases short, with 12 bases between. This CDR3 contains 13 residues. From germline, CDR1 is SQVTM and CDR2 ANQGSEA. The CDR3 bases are TGCAGCGTTGCGGGGGGCCTGGAAGAGACCCAGTACTTC. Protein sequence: CSVAGGLEETQYF.

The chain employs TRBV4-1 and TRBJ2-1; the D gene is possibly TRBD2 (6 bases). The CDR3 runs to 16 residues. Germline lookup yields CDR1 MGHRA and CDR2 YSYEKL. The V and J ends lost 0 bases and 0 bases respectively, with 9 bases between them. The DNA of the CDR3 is TGCGCCAGCAGCCAAGAAGGACTACTCTCCTACAATGAGCAGTTCTTC. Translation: CASSQEGLLSYNEQFF.

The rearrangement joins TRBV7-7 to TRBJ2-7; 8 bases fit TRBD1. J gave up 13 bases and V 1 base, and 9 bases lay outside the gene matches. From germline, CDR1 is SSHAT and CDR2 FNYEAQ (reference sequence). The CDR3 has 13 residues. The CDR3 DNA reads TGTGCCAGCAGCTTAGGGCAGGGGGCTTATATTTACTTC. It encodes CASSLGQGAYIYF.